This entry lists 21 T cell receptor beta chains sequenced from one sample in a study of PD-1 blockade in classical Hodgkin lymphoma. The patients all showed relapse after autologous stem cell transplantation, while their brentuximab vedotin exposure varied. Assay: immunoSEQ multiplex PCR; the TCRdb copy retains only in-frame clones and omits some. The data contain 120,000 to 150,000 clones, under 85% of them singletons. The sequenced sample was peripheral blood mononuclear cells (PBMCs), obtained before the second cycle of nivolumab. The source is a human donor with classical Hodgkin lymphoma.

The V and J genes are TRBV18 and TRBJ1-5; the D gene is possibly TRBD1 (5 bases). The V end lost 6 bases, the J end lost 5 bases, and 11 bases lay between the germline ends. This CDR3 is 13 amino acids long. Germline loops: CDR1 KGHSH, CDR2 LQKENI. The chain's CDR3 is CASSQGFDQPQHF. For the CDR3, the DNA is TGTGCCAGCTCGCAGGGTTTCGATCAGCCCCAGCATTTT.

The chain couples TRBV6-4 to TRBJ1-5; tentatively, D is TRBD1 (6 bases). Between the trimmed V and J ends, which lost 9 bases and 0 bases, there was a span of 15 bases. The CDR3 extends over 15 amino acids. In germline, CDR1 is MRHNA, CDR2 SNTAGT. CDR3 coding DNA: TGTGCCAGATCTTACAGGGCTTATAGCAATCAGCCCCAGCATTTT. It codes for CARSYRAYSNQPQHF.

This chain joins TRBV6-1 and TRBJ2-1, with 12 positions matching TRBD1. Germline V gives CDR1 MNHNS, CDR2 SASEGT. The CDR3 runs 15 residues. With V trimmed by 5 bases and J by 9 bases, 8 bases remained unmatched. The CDR3, as DNA: TGTGCCAGCAGTAACCGGGACAGGGGGCGCGGTGAGCAGTTCTTC. Encoded protein: CASSNRDRGRGEQFF.

This rearrangement joins TRBV7-3 to TRBJ1-5; 9 bases match TRBD1. Unmatched junction bases numbered 3, after V lost 5 bases and J lost 7 bases. The CDR3 spans 13 residues. Germline V gives CDR1 SGHTA, CDR2 FQGTGA. The CDR3 DNA is TGTGCCAGCAGCAAGGACAGGGGACAGCCCCAGCATTTT. Translating gives CASSKDRGQPQHF.

This chain links TRBV7-6 with TRBJ2-3, with 10 positions matching TRBD1. V lost 5 bases and J lost 3; bases outside the gene matches: 8. The germline gives CDR1 SGHVS, CDR2 FNYEAQ. This CDR3 is built from 16 residues. The CDR3 DNA reads TGTGCCAGCAGCACCGGATCGGGACAGGGGACAGATACGCAGTATTTT. This translates into CASSTGSGQGTDTQYF.

V gene TRBV7-3 combines with J gene TRBJ2-1; no firm D call. The germline V gene has CDR1 SGHTA and CDR2 FQGTGA. The CDR3 covers 13 residues. Deletions cut 2 bases from V and 5 bases from J, with 7 bases between. The CDR3 region is CASSLGPDNEQFF. In DNA, the CDR3 is TGTGCCAGCAGCTTAGGACCCGACAATGAGCAGTTCTTC.

The chain is built from TRBV15 and TRBJ1-3; D is unclear. The V end was cut by 2 bases, the J end by 0 bases, with 11 bases between. Germline V gene data show CDR1 as LNHNV and CDR2 as YYDKDF (reference sequence). The length of the CDR3 is 16 residues. CDR3 nucleotide sequence: TGTGCCACCAGCAGAAGGACGGTATACTCTGGAAACACCATATATTTT. This codes for CATSRRTVYSGNTIYF.

This clone was seen a few times. V and J are TRBV2 and TRBJ1-2, with D unclear. The CDR3 runs to 13 residues. Germline V gene sequence: CDR1 SNHLY, CDR2 FYNNEI. V was shortened by 1 base and J by 2 bases, with 5 bases between the two germline ends. CDR3 in DNA: TGTGCCAGCAGTGAAGAACAGAACTATGGCTACACCTTC. It specifies CASSEEQNYGYTF.

This chain links TRBV29-1 with TRBJ1-1; no firm D call. V was cut by 7 bases and J by 8 bases, with 14 bases left in between. Looked up from germline, CDR1 is SQVTM and CDR2 is ANQGSEA. The CDR3 is 11 residues long. DNA of the CDR3: TGCAGCGGACGGACGGGAGAAGAAGCTTTCTTT. This codes for CSGRTGEEAFF.

The V and J genes are TRBV7-8 and TRBJ2-7, with TRBD2 matching 7 bases. After removal of 5 bases from V and 0 bases from J, the junction contained 7 bases not matched to a gene. Germline V gene sequence: CDR1 SGHVS, CDR2 FQNEAQ. The CDR3 consists of 15 residues. The CDR3 protein is CASSPYGGSSYEQYF. CDR3 bases: TGTGCCAGCAGCCCCTATGGCGGGAGCTCCTACGAGCAGTACTTC.

This clone was observed a handful of times. The V and J genes are TRBV5-4 and TRBJ2-7; 12 bases map to TRBD2. This CDR3 spans 15 amino acids. Germline trimming cut 0 bases from V and 6 bases from J; bases unmatched to any gene: 4. Per germline, CDR1 SGHNT and CDR2 YYREEE (reference sequence). The CDR3 sequence is CASSLGTSGVREQYF. The CDR3 DNA reads as TGTGCCAGCAGCTTGGGGACTAGCGGGGTCCGCGAGCAGTACTTC.

The V and J genes are TRBV6-5 and TRBJ1-6, with 7 bases lining up with TRBD1. Looked up from germline, CDR1 is MNHEY and CDR2 is SVGAGI. CDR3 length equals 14 residues. V gave up 7 bases and J gave up 7 bases; unmatched junction bases: 7. CDR3 sequence reads: CASNRQGGNSPLHF. The CDR3 nucleotides are TGTGCCAGCAACCGACAGGGCGGAAATTCACCCCTCCACTTT.

The CDR3 protein is CASSVFSSGNTGELFF. The CDR3, as DNA: TGTGCCAGCAGCGTATTTTCTAGCGGTAACACCGGGGAGCTGTTTTTT. J is TRBJ2-2 and V is TRBV9, with 7 bases matching TRBD2. Per the germline V gene, CDR1 is SGDLS and CDR2 is YYNGEE. The CDR3 runs 16 residues. V lost 1 base and J lost 2; bases outside the gene matches: 5.

The chain combines TRBV5-1 with TRBJ1-2, with no clear D. The V end was cut by 4 bases, the J end by 10 bases, with 26 bases between. Germline values: CDR1 SGHRS, CDR2 YFSETQ. The CDR3 runs 16 residues. DNA for the CDR3: TGCGCCAGCAGCCCCGGTCCCGGGGTGCCGTCTTTTACCTACACCTTC. Protein sequence: CASSPGPGVPSFTYTF.

The chain is built from TRBV5-5 and TRBJ2-1; the match to TRBD1 covers 7 bases. CDR1 is SGHKS and CDR2 is YYEKEE in the germline V gene (reference sequence). This CDR3 region has 14 residues. Trimming at V came to 3 bases and at J to 8 bases, leaving 8 bases not matched to a gene. CDR3 in amino acids: CASSWDSWGYEQFF. DNA for the CDR3: TGTGCCAGCAGCTGGGACAGTTGGGGGTATGAGCAGTTCTTC. The complete variable domain, with remaining parts taken from reference TRBV5-5 and TRBJ2-1, reads DAGVTQSPTHLIKTRGQQVTLRCSPISGHKSVSWYQQVLGQGPQFIFQYYEKEERGRGNFPDRFSARQFPNYSSELNVNALLLGDSALYLCASSWDSWGYEQFFGPGTRLTVL.

This chain links TRBV5-1 with TRBJ2-1; 11 nucleotides match TRBD2. Germline-derived CDR1 and CDR2 are SGHRS and YFSETQ. J gave up 3 bases and V 7 bases, and 9 bases lay outside the gene matches. This CDR3 has 16 residues. CDR3 region: CASERTTSGGYNEQFF. CDR3 coding DNA: TGCGCCAGCGAACGAACAACTAGCGGGGGCTACAATGAGCAGTTCTTC.

The chain links TRBV12-5 to TRBJ2-2; no definite D call. The CDR3 runs to 16 residues. The V gene's germline CDR1 is LGHNT and CDR2 FRNRAP. Trimming took 1 base from V and 7 from J, leaving 16 bases between them. The CDR3 protein is CASGLAYQLENGELFF. The DNA of the CDR3 is TGTGCTAGTGGTTTGGCTTACCAATTAGAAAACGGGGAGCTGTTTTTT.

The J gene is TRBJ1-6, the V gene TRBV6-5, with D perhaps TRBD1 (6 bases). Between the trimmed V and J ends, which lost 6 bases and 2 bases, there was a span of 11 bases. This CDR3 has 15 amino acids. Looked up from germline, CDR1 is MNHEY and CDR2 is SVGAGI. In DNA form, the CDR3 reads TGTGCCAGCAGCGGGGGGGCAACCTATAATTCACCCCTCCACTTT. It translates to CASSGGATYNSPLHF.

The rearrangement uses TRBV19 and TRBJ1-2, with TRBD1 as a possible D gene (5 bases). The CDR3 covers 16 residues. The V end lost 5 bases, the J end lost 4 bases, and 20 bases lay between the germline ends. Germline lookup yields CDR1 LNHDA and CDR2 SQIVND (reference sequence). The chain's CDR3 is CASSPNMGQWVYGYTF. CDR3 bases: TGTGCCAGTAGTCCTAACATGGGGCAGTGGGTCTATGGCTACACCTTC.

The chain uses TRBV7-9 and TRBJ2-7, with D unresolved. The germline gives CDR1 SEHNR, CDR2 FQNEAQ (reference sequence). The CDR3 is made up of 15 amino acids. V lost 3 bases to trimming and J lost 2 bases, with 14 bases between them. The CDR3, as DNA: TGTGCCAGCAGCTTTACTCGGGCGGCCACCTACGAGCAGTACTTC. This codes for CASSFTRAATYEQYF.

This clone occurred once. This sequence joins TRBV5-1 and TRBJ2-1; no clear D gene. This CDR3 has 15 amino acids. CDR1 SGHRS and CDR2 YFSETQ come from the germline V gene. V was cut by 4 bases and J by 5 bases, with 16 bases left in between. The CDR3 is CASSLRAVGHNEQFF. The CDR3 region has the DNA TGCGCCAGCAGCCTCCGGGCGGTCGGACACAATGAGCAGTTCTTC.